These 22 T cell receptor beta chains originate from one sample sequenced in a study of T cells in women clearing cervical HPV infection. Sequencing used immunoSEQ multiplex PCR; TCRdb keeps in-frame clones, though not all of them. Its table lists 49,000 or so clones. Input material: blood buffy coat. These receptors were taken from a woman aged 18-69 years with a cervical HPV16 infection that either progressed to CIN3+ or cleared (not recorded which).

On this clone itself: The junction departs from germline at one end; a sequencing error may be responsible. The missing CDR3 end, 3 residues past where the read stops, is filled in from the germline J gene. Other DNA sequences in the sample encode the same CDR3. The chain uses TRBV19 and TRBJ1-3; no clear D gene. The CDR3 is 12 residues long. Germline CDR1 is LNHDA and CDR2 is SQIVND (reference sequence). The CDR3 DNA, read in part, is TGTGCCAGTACGGGTCGTGGAAACACG. Amino acid sequence: CASTGRGNT. The CDR3 in its entirety is CASTGRGNTIYF. Together with reference TRBV19 and TRBJ1-3, the CDR3 gives the full variable domain: DGGITQSPKYLFRKEGQNVTLSCEQNLNHDAMYWYRQDPGQGLRLIYYSQIVNDFQKGDIAEGYSVSREKKESFPLTVTSAQKNPTAFYLCASTGRGNTIYFGEGSWLTVV.

In the case of this clone: The read is 3 residues too short to cover the CDR3 end, so that end is filled in from the germline J gene. The chain is built from TRBV20-1 and TRBJ2-5; 7 bases are shared with TRBD1. Germline lookup yields CDR1 DFQATT and CDR2 SNEGSKA (reference sequence). V lost 3 bases and J lost 2; bases outside the gene matches: 9. This CDR3 is 15 amino acids long. The part of the CDR3 DNA that was read is TGCAGTGCTAGGAGTGTTGGGACAGTACAAGAGACC. It is translated as CSARSVGTVQET. The full CDR3 is CSARSVGTVQETQYF.

Regarding this clone: The read terminates 3 residues before the CDR3 end, so the remaining end is supplied by the germline J gene. The chain is built from TRBV6-1 and TRBJ2-6; tentatively, D is TRBD1 (6 bases). The V end was cut by 4 bases, the J end by 11 bases, with 12 bases between. Germline V CDR1 and CDR2: MNHNS, SASEGT. This CDR3 has 13 amino acids. CDR3 residues: CASSGKAGDVLTF. Partial CDR3 DNA: TGTGCCAGCAGTGGAAAGGCAGGGGACGTC.

Remarks on this clone: The read comes to an end 3 residues before the CDR3 does, leaving the germline J gene to fill in the end. The chain carries TRBV7-8 and TRBJ2-2; 8 nucleotides match TRBD2. This CDR3 comprises 16 residues. Germline CDR1 reads SGHVS; CDR2 reads FQNEAQ. V trimming: 1 base; J trimming: 2 bases; junction bases outside the gene matches: 3. CDR3 sequence reads: CASSLGLAGNTGELFF. The sequenced CDR3 bases are TGTGCCAGCAGCTTAGGGCTAGCGGGTAACACCGGGGAG.

As regards this clone: The read ends 3 residues shy of where the CDR3 ends; the end is completed using the germline J gene. The chain links TRBV15 to TRBJ1-6; possibly TRBD1 for D (5 bases). V lost 2 bases and J lost 9, with 8 bases in between. The CDR3 totals 13 residues. In germline, CDR1 is LNHNV, CDR2 YYDKDF (reference sequence). CDR3 residues: CATSRQGSSPLHF. The sequenced part of the CDR3 DNA is TGTGCCACCAGCAGACAGGGCTCTTCACCC.

Remarks on this clone: The CDR3 end lies 3 residues beyond the end of the read and is filled in from the germline J gene. The rearrangement uses TRBV5-1 and TRBJ2-7, with TRBD1 matching over 8 bases. Germline CDR1 SGHRS, CDR2 YFSETQ. The length of the CDR3 is 14 residues. Trimming cost V 7 bases and J 2 bases; bases outside gene matches: 8. CDR3 bases read: TGCGCCAGCGGGGAGACAGGGGACCCCTACGAG. Translating gives CASGETGDPYE. The full CDR3 sequence reads CASGETGDPYEQYF.

In the case of this clone: The read terminates 3 residues ahead of where the CDR3 ends, so the germline J gene completes it. The genes are TRBV7-8 and TRBJ2-1; D gene uncertain. CDR1 and CDR2 from the germline V gene are SGHVS and FQNEAQ. V lost 1 base, J lost 0 bases, and 7 bases lay in between. The CDR3 covers 15 residues. CDR3 DNA, as far as it was read: TGTGCCAGCAGCTTAGATTTTCGCTCCTACAATGAG. It translates to CASSLDFRSYNE. In full, the CDR3 reads CASSLDFRSYNEQFF. Variable domain in full (rest from reference TRBV7-8 and TRBJ2-1): GAGVSQSPRYKVAKRGQDVALRCDPISGHVSLFWYQQALGQGPEFLTYFQNEAQLDKSGLPSDRFFAERPEGSVSTLKIQRTQQEDSAVYLCASSLDFRSYNEQFFGPGTRLTVL.

Regarding this clone: The read halts 3 residues ahead of the CDR3 end, with the missing end drawn from the germline J gene. This chain connects TRBV20-1 to TRBJ1-1; 7 nucleotides agree with TRBD1. Germline V gene lookup returns CDR1 DFQATT and CDR2 SNEGSKA (reference sequence). This CDR3 region has 13 residues. The V segment lost 7 bases and the J segment 4 bases; nucleotides outside the gene matches: 9. CDR3 sequence: CSVWGQSSTEAFF. The CDR3 DNA, read in part, is TGCAGTGTTTGGGGACAGTCATCCACTGAA.

As regards this clone: From the germline J gene comes the end of the CDR3, since the read stops 3 residues before it. The sample has other DNA sequences that encode this CDR3 too. The chain carries TRBV6-1 and TRBJ2-1, with TRBD2 matching 10 bases. Germline lookup yields CDR1 MNHNS and CDR2 SASEGT. J lost 1 base, V lost 4 bases, and 1 base had no gene match. The CDR3 is 15 residues long. CDR3 residues: CASSASGGSYNEQFF. The sequenced part of the CDR3 DNA is TGTGCCAGCAGTGCTAGCGGGGGATCCTACAATGAG.

Worth noting for this clone: Read sequence stops 3 residues before the CDR3 end, and the germline J gene provides the missing end. The chain uses TRBV20-1 and TRBJ1-5, with TRBD1 as a possible D gene (5 bases). Germline CDR1 and CDR2: DFQATT and SNEGSKA (reference sequence). The CDR3 totals 14 residues. Deletions cut 3 bases from V and 4 bases from J, with 13 bases between. CDR3 in amino acids: CSASQGVGNQPQHF. Incomplete CDR3 DNA: TGCAGTGCTAGCCAGGGTGTAGGAAATCAGCCC.

Notes on this clone: The CDR3 end is not reached by the read, which stops 3 residues before it; the germline J gene fills it in. This chain connects TRBV12-3 or TRBV12-4 to TRBJ2-1, with no clear D. V shed 2 bases and J shed 8 bases, with 4 bases lying between them. The CDR3 consists of 11 residues. The CDR3 bases that were read are TGTGCCAGCAGTTTAAGGGATGAG. Its translation: CASSLRDE. The entire CDR3 sequence reads CASSLRDEQFF.

On this clone: The CDR3 goes on 3 residues after the read ends, and that part is filled in from the germline J gene. Other DNA variants within this sample encode the same CDR3. V gene TRBV30 combines with J gene TRBJ1-3; D unresolved. Trimming took off 3 bases at V and 0 bases at J, with 9 bases between the two ends. The CDR3 loop spans 14 amino acids. In germline, CDR1 is GTSNPN, CDR2 SVGIG (reference sequence). The CDR3 sequence: CAWSFQASGNTIYF. Incomplete CDR3 DNA: TGTGCCTGGAGCTTCCAGGCCTCTGGAAACACC.

Worth noting for this clone: Sequencing ends 3 residues short of the CDR3 end; the germline J gene provides the rest. This chain uses TRBV20-1 with TRBJ2-7; TRBD2 matches at 8 bases. CDR1 and CDR2 from the germline V gene are DFQATT and SNEGSKA (reference sequence). Trimming at V came to 3 bases and at J to 6 bases, leaving 7 bases not matched to a gene. CDR3 size: 13 residues. Here the CDR3 reads CSASPGLVFEQYF. The part of the CDR3 DNA that was read is TGCAGTGCTAGCCCGGGACTAGTGTTCGAG.

A note on this clone: The sequenced fragment ends 3 residues before the CDR3 boundary, so the rest is inferred from the germline J gene. This sequence joins TRBV11-3 and TRBJ1-3, with 9 bases that match TRBD1. The CDR3 runs 14 residues. In germline, CDR1 is SGHNT, CDR2 YENEEA. With 4 bases clipped from V and 8 bases from J, the junction kept 6 bases outside the gene matches. The CDR3 loop reads CASSSRTGEDTIYF. The covered CDR3 bases are TGTGCCAGCAGCTCCCGGACAGGGGAGGACACC. The full variable domain, rest sourced from reference TRBV11-3 and TRBJ1-3, is EAGVVQSPRYKIIEKKQPVAFWCNPISGHNTLYWYLQNLGQGPELLIRYENEEAVDDSQLPKDRFSAERLKGVDSTLKIQPAELGDSAVYLCASSSRTGEDTIYFGEGSWLTVV.

Remarks on this clone: The CDR3 end lies 3 residues beyond the end of the read and is filled in from the germline J gene. The chain is built from TRBV2 and TRBJ2-1; TRBD1 matches at 9 bases. V shed 7 bases and J 7 bases; nucleotides not matched to a gene: 8. The CDR3 has 14 amino acids. Germline values: CDR1 SNHLY, CDR2 FYNNEI. CDR3 DNA, as far as it was read: TGTGCCAGCATCAAACAGGGGGCGTCAAATGAG. Its protein is CASIKQGASNE. The CDR3 in its entirety is CASIKQGASNEQFF. Full variable domain (remainder filled in from reference TRBV2 and TRBJ2-1): EPEVTQTPSHQVTQMGQEVILRCVPISNHLYFYWYRQILGQKVEFLVSFYNNEISEKSEIFDDQFSVERPDGSNFTLKIRSTKLEDSAMYFCASIKQGASNEQFFGPGTRLTVL.

Details on this clone: The read gets to within 3 residues of the CDR3 end, and the germline J gene fills in the rest. This sample also contains other DNA sequences that code for the same CDR3. The chain uses TRBV30 and TRBJ1-3; D unresolved. The germline CDR1 and CDR2 sequences are GTSNPN and SVGIG (reference sequence). CDR3 size: 15 residues. V lost 1 base, J lost 4 bases, and 14 bases lay in between. The sequenced CDR3 bases are TGTGCCTGGAGTGCCTTATGGCCGGGGGGAAACACC. Residues: CAWSALWPGGNT. In full, the CDR3 is CAWSALWPGGNTIYF.

On this clone itself: The CDR3 end is not reached by the read, which stops 3 residues before it; the germline J gene fills it in. The rearrangement joins TRBV5-4 to TRBJ2-7, with D perhaps matching TRBD1 (6 bases). The CDR3 has 14 amino acids. Germline CDR1 is SGHNT and CDR2 is YYREEE (reference sequence). The germline V and J ends were trimmed by 4 bases and 2 bases, with 13 bases remaining between them. CDR3 amino acids: CASSTRTAPYEQYF. The CDR3 bases that were read are TGTGCCAGCAGCACGCGGACAGCACCCTACGAG.

Comments on this clone: Other DNA sequences from this sample encode an identical CDR3 as well. The CDR3 spells CASTPLAGGIYF. The DNA read from the CDR3 is TGTGCCAGCACTCCACTAGCGGGAGGC. The chain couples TRBV6-2 or TRBV6-3 to TRBJ1-3; D remains unclear. The read finishes 3 residues shy of the CDR3 end, and the germline J gene is used to complete it. The CDR3 has 12 amino acids. Germline assignment: CDR1 MNHEY and CDR2 SVGEGT.

A note on this clone: With the read ending 3 residues before the CDR3 end, the germline J gene is used to fill in that end. The rearrangement links TRBV7-9 to TRBJ2-1; D gene uncertain. CDR3 length equals 13 residues. Germline CDR1 SEHNR, CDR2 FQNEAQ (reference sequence). Trimming took 6 bases from V and 4 from J, leaving 10 bases between them. The CDR3 protein is CASRPTVYNEQFF. The sequenced CDR3 bases are TGTGCCAGCAGGCCCACTGTTTACAATGAG.

A note on this clone: The read gets to within 3 residues of the CDR3 end, and the germline J gene fills in the rest. The chain combines TRBV2 with TRBJ1-2; 7 nucleotides align to TRBD1. The V gene end was trimmed by 6 bases and the J gene end by 3 bases; junction bases not matched to a gene: 7. Germline CDR1 reads SNHLY; CDR2 reads FYNNEI. This CDR3 spans 14 amino acids. CDR3 sequence: CASRNRGAYYGYTF. The DNA read from the CDR3 is TGTGCCAGCAGAAACAGGGGTGCTTACTATGGC.

On this clone: The read terminates 3 residues ahead of where the CDR3 ends, so the germline J gene completes it. The genes are TRBV18 and TRBJ1-5; 7 nucleotides align to TRBD1. V lost 3 bases, J lost 1 base, and 9 bases stayed unmatched. This CDR3 region has 17 residues. Germline CDR1 KGHSH, CDR2 LQKENI. The CDR3 sequence: CASSPTTGVLSNQPQHF. The CDR3 DNA, read in part, is TGTGCCAGCTCACCGACCACAGGGGTCTTGAGCAATCAGCCC.

Concerning this clone itself: Read sequence stops 3 residues before the CDR3 end, and the germline J gene provides the missing end. The rearrangement uses TRBV10-1 and TRBJ2-7; 9 bases are shared with TRBD1. Unmatched junction bases numbered 7, after V lost 6 bases and J lost 4 bases. CDR3 length: 14 amino acids. From germline, CDR1 is WNHNN and CDR2 SYGVQD (reference sequence). CDR3 sequence reads: CASSLDRGGYEQYF. Incomplete CDR3 DNA: TGCGCCAGCAGCCTGGACAGGGGAGGTTACGAG.